The following is a T cell receptor beta chain sequence with its context. The antigen is undetermined. Trimming pared 5 bases from V and 4 bases from J, leaving 17 bases between. Germline V gives CDR1 SEHNR, CDR2 FQNEAQ (reference sequence). This CDR3 has 15 residues. Using genomic DNA as the template, TCR beta VDJ and CDR3 profiling was carried out. TCRdb analysed the reads with MiXCR anew, one entry per CDR3 protein. The sample consists of under 350,000 distinct CDR3 sequences, approximately 57% of them appearing once. The data derive from a study of CD8+CD57+ T cells in acquired aplastic anemia. As for the study in general: On average, sorted CD4+ and CD8+ cells gave approximately 3.5 ug of DNA.

All sequencing subjects had displayed CD8+CD57+ cell expansion on flow cytometry. The study, taken as a whole, reports: Patients shared around 30 CD8+ CDR3 sequences with controls.

Sequencing was performed on sorted CD4+, CD8+, or CD8+CD57+ T cells (not recorded which) from PBMCs. The receptor comes from a human donor with aplastic anemia. The chain uses TRBV7-9 and TRBJ2-5; weak D call: TRBD2 (7 bases). CDR3 bases: TGTGCCAGCAGCAGGACCCCGGGGGGCCCAGAGACCCAGTACTTC. Amino acid sequence: CASSRTPGGPETQYF. The full variable domain, in which reference TRBV7-9 and TRBJ2-5 provide the parts outside the CDR3, is DTGVSQNPRHKITKRGQNVTFRCDPISEHNRLYWYRQTLGQGPEFLTYFQNEAQLEKSRLLSDRFSAERPKGSFSTLEIQRTEQGDSAMYLCASSRTPGGPETQYFGPGTRLLVL.